This T cell receptor beta chain is drawn from a study of T cells in severe cutaneous drug reactions (dated by TCRdb to the late 2010s). Notes on the research overall: Recruitment took place between about 2010 and 2019, drawing patients from Taiwan, Thailand and a European registry network. To build the libraries, iRepertoire multiplex PCR was used, and the authors pointed to a comparison in which iRepertoire and 5' RACE methods, with or without UMI, captured abundant clonotypes similarly. Blister fluids/cells, PBMC and other biological samples were taken from patients in the acute stage or the recovery stage. Enrollment was limited to patients whose SJS/TEN or DRESS diagnosis was probable or definite according to RegiSCAR criteria. The culprit drug was assigned using the Naranjo algorithm and the ALDEN drug causality algorithm. The study paired bulk TCR sequencing with single-cell sequencing, quantitative PCR validation, functional assays and transgenic mouse experiments. Summary of the overall study and its limitations: The authors stated that further study is still needed to find out whether the public TCR applies more generally to SJS/TEN caused by other drugs. A strong increase in TRBV12-4 usage was observed in CBZ-SJS/TEN patients, with averages of approximately 32% in blister cells and roughly 5% in PBMC. A public TCRbeta CDR3 was found in all seven CBZ-SJS/TEN blister samples (mean around 15%) but was undetectable or scarce in tolerant-control and healthy-donor PBMC.

Sequenced donors were patients with carbamazepine-induced Stevens-Johnson syndrome or toxic epidermal necrolysis (CBZ-SJS/TEN). Peripheral blood repertoires were obtained from CBZ-SJS/TEN patients of Han Chinese (roughly 5) and European (roughly six) origin. To search for drug-specific clonotypes, the T cell receptor repertoires of patients with drug-induced severe cutaneous adverse reactions were profiled by next-generation sequencing. RNA was isolated either from blister cells of skin lesions or from peripheral blood mononuclear cells. Worth noting for this clonotype: What this receptor recognizes is not known.

For both bulk and single-cell sequencing, libraries were prepared with the iRepertoire multiplex PCR system using TCR subtype-specific primers. Multiplex PCR with primers aimed at the V, D and J gene regions produced the bulk TCR beta libraries. Roughly 95-550 ng of RNA per sample served as input for bulk TCR library preparation. Bulk TCR beta amplicons were sequenced on an Illumina MiSeq. In the paper's pipeline: Quality control steps removed sample misassignments and low-quality sequencing reads. The amino acids lying between the V-gene Y[YFLI]C motif and the J-segment [FW]GXGT motif were defined as CDR3. The IMGT database served as the reference for assigning TRBV and TRBJ genes and CDR3 clonotypes. TRBV expression in each sample was normalized to the mean expression of the same gene in PBMC from some 44 healthy donors. TCRdb reprocessed the raw reads; every CDR3 protein sequence is a single record, and DNA is not supplied. TCRdb, not the original authors, processed these V and J calls. This sample's table contains 20,000 to 25,000 distinct CDR3 sequences. Approximately 7.5% of the sample is in the top ten clones.

The CDR3, from cysteine to phenylalanine, totals 16 residues. The record lacks a DNA sequence. Via the germline V gene, CDR1 is MDHEN and CDR2 SYDVKM. Sequenced: PBMCs. The TCR comes from a human donor with toxic epidermal necrolysis, a severe cutaneous drug reaction. This receptor chain uses TRBV28 and TRBJ2-7. The CDR3 loop reads CASSRRKSSGTYEQYF.